This paragraph covers one T cell receptor (beta chain) sequence. This specimen comes from a study of cytomegalovirus exposure and HLA in healthy donors. The CDR3 has 14 residues. V lost 8 bases and J lost 4, with 17 bases in between. CDR1 and CDR2 (germline): SGHDN, FVKESK. The PCR used 60 Vbeta and 13 Jbeta primers. The protocol was immunoSEQ multiplex PCR, while the TCRdb copy is restricted to in-frame clones and leaves out a portion. The sample includes around 120,000 clones, 80% seen only once; the top ten take around 3%. The origin of this receptor is a male donor in good health and CMV-seronegative. This chain joins TRBV14 and TRBJ1-2; tentative D call: TRBD1 (6 bases). The sequenced material came from PBMCs. In DNA form, the CDR3 reads TGTGCCAGCGGTTACAGGGTAGGAAGCTATGGCTACACCTTC. Protein: CASGYRVGSYGYTF. Together with reference TRBV14 and TRBJ1-2, the CDR3 gives the full variable domain: EAGVTQFPSHSVIEKGQTVTLRCDPISGHDNLYWYRRVMGKEIKFLLHFVKESKQDESGMPNNRFLAERTGGTYSTLKVQPAELEDSGVYFCASGYRVGSYGYTFGSGTRLTVV.